This T cell receptor beta chain was sequenced for a study of neoadjuvant nivolumab and ipilimumab in lung cancer. Background on the study: The combination arm added day-1 ipilimumab 1 mg/kg to nivolumab 3 mg/kg on days 1, 15, 29.

Clones were sequenced by immunoSEQ multiplex PCR, and TCRdb holds only the in-frame ones, with some missing. The data contain about 30,000 clones, 75% to 85% of them singletons. Trimming at V came to 4 bases and at J to 0 bases, leaving 11 bases not matched to a gene. Germline assignment: CDR1 SGHTA and CDR2 FQGNSA. The CDR3 is made up of 17 amino acids. The receptor was isolated from an adult with non-small cell lung cancer. V and J are TRBV7-2 and TRBJ2-5; 7 bases align to TRBD1. The sample in question was tumor tissue, obtained after neoadjuvant nivolumab, alone or with ipilimumab, at or shortly before surgery. CDR3: CASSSPWGRGYQETQYF. The CDR3 DNA is TGTGCCAGCAGCTCGCCTTGGGGCAGGGGGTACCAAGAGACCCAGTACTTC. The full variable domain, in which reference TRBV7-2 and TRBJ2-5 provide the parts outside the CDR3, is GAGVSQSPSNKVTEKGKDVELRCDPISGHTALYWYRQSLGQGLEFLIYFQGNSAPDKSGLPSDRFSAERTGGSVSTLTIQRTQQEDSAVYLCASSSPWGRGYQETQYFGPGTRLLVL.